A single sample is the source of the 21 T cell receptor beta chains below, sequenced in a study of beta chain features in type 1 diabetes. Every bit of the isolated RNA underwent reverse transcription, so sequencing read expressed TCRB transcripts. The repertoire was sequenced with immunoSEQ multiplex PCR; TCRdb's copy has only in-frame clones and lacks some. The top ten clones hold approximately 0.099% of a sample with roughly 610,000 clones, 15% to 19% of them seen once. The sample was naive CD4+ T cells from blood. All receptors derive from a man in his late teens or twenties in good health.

CDR3 sequence (DNA): TGTGCCAGCAGCGTAGGGGCAGGGGGCGCCGGGGAGACCCAGTACTTC. Translation gives CASSVGAGGAGETQYF. This rearrangement joins TRBV9 to TRBJ2-5, with 8 bases lining up with TRBD1. This CDR3 is built from 16 residues. J gave up 5 bases and V 0 bases, and 9 bases lay outside the gene matches. Germline loops: CDR1 SGDLS, CDR2 YYNGEE. The full variable domain, rest sourced from reference TRBV9 and TRBJ2-5, is DSGVTQTPKHLITATGQRVTLRCSPRSGDLSVYWYQQSLDQGLQFLIQYYNGEERAKGNILERFSAQQFPDLHSELNLSSLELGDSALYFCASSVGAGGAGETQYFGPGTRLLVL.

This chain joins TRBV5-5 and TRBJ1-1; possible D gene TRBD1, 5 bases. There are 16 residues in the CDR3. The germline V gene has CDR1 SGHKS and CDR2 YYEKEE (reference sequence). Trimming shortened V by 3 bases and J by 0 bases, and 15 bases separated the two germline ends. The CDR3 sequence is CASSSRGRNLNTEAFF. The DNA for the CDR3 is TGTGCCAGCAGCTCTAGGGGACGGAACTTGAACACTGAAGCTTTCTTT.

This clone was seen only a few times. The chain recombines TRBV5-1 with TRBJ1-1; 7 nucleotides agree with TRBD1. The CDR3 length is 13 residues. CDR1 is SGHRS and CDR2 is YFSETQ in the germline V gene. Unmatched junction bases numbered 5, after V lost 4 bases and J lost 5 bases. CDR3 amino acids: CASSPDRTTEAFF. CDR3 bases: TGCGCCAGCAGCCCGGACAGGACTACTGAAGCTTTCTTT. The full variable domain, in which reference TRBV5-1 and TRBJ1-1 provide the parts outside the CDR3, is KAGVTQTPRYLIKTRGQQVTLSCSPISGHRSVSWYQQTPGQGLQFLFEYFSETQRNKGNFPGRFSGRQFSNSRSEMNVSTLELGDSALYLCASSPDRTTEAFFGQGTRLTVV.

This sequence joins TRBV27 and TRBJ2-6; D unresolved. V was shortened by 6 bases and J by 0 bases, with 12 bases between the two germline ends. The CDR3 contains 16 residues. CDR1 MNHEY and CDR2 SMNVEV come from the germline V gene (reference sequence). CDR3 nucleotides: TGTGCCAGCAGCCGCCTCTTTGGCTCTGGGGCCAACGTCCTGACTTTC. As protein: CASSRLFGSGANVLTF.

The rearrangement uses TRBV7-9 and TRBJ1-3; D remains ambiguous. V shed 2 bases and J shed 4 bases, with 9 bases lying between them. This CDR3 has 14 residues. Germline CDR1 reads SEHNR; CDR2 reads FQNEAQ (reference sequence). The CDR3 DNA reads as TGTGCCAGCAGCTTAACGGGGTCCGGAAACACCATATATTTT. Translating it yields CASSLTGSGNTIYF.

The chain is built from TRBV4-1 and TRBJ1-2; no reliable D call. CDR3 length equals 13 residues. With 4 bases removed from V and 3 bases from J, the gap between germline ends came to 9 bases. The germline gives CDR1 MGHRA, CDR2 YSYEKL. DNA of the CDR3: TGCGCCAGCAGCCGGGTCAAGGACTATGGCTACACCTTC. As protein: CASSRVKDYGYTF.

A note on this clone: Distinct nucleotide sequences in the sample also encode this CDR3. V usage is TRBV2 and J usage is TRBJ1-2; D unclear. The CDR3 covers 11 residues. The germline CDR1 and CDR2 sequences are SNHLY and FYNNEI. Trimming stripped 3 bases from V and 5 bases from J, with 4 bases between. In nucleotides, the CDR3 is TGTGCCAGCAGTGAGGAGTATGGCTACACCTTC. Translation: CASSEEYGYTF. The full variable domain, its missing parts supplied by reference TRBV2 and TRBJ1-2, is EPEVTQTPSHQVTQMGQEVILRCVPISNHLYFYWYRQILGQKVEFLVSFYNNEISEKSEIFDDQFSVERPDGSNFTLKIRSTKLEDSAMYFCASSEEYGYTFGSGTRLTVV.

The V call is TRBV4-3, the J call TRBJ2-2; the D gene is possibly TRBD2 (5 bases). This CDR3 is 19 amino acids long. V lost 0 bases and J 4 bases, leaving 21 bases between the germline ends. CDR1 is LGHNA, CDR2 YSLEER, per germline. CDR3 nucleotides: TGCGCCAGCAGCCAAGATAGACCCTATACTAGTACGTCCACCGGGGAGCTGTTTTTT. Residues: CASSQDRPYTSTSTGELFF.

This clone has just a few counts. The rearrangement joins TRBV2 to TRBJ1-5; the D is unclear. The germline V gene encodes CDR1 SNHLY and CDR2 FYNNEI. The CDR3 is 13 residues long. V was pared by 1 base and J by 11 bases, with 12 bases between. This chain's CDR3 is CASSEDTFLAQHF. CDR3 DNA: TGTGCCAGCAGTGAAGACACTTTCTTGGCCCAGCATTTT.

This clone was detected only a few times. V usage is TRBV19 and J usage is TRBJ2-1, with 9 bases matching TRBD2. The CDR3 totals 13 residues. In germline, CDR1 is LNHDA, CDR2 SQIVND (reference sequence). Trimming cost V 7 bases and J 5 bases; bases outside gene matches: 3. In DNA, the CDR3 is TGTGCCAGTATGGCTAGCGGGAACAATGAGCAGTTCTTC. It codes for CASMASGNNEQFF.

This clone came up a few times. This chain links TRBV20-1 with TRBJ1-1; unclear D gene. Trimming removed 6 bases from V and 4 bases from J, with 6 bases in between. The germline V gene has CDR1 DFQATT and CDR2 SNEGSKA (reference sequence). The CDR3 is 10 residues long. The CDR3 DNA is TGCAGTGCGGGTAGCACTGAAGCTTTCTTT. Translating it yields CSAGSTEAFF.

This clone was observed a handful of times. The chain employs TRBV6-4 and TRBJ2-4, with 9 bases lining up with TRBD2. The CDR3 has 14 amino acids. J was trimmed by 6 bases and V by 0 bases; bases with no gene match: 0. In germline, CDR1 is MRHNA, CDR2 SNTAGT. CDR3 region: CASSDSRGGNIQYF. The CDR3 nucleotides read TGTGCCAGCAGTGACTCGCGGGGGGGAAACATTCAGTACTTC.

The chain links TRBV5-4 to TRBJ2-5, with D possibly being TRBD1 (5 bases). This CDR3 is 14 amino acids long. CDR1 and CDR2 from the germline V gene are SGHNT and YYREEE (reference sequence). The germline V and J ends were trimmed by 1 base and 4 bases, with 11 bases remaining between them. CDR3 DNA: TGTGCCAGCAGCTTGAATACAGGAGCAGAGACCCAGTACTTC. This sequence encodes CASSLNTGAETQYF.

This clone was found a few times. The CDR3 here is CASSLGRENEQFF. CDR3 sequence (DNA): TGTGCCAGCAGCTTAGGTCGGGAGAATGAGCAGTTCTTC. This chain connects TRBV7-2 to TRBJ2-1; perhaps TRBD2 as D (6 bases). Looked up from germline, CDR1 is SGHTA and CDR2 is FQGNSA. This CDR3 is built from 13 residues. Trimming left V 1 base short and J 7 bases short, with 8 bases between.

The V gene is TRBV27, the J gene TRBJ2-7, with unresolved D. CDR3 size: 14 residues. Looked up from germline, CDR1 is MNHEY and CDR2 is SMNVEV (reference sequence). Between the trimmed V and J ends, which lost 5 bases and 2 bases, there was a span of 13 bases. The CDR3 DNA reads TGTGCCAGCAGTCACGGGCCGGGTACCTACGAGCAGTACTTC. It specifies CASSHGPGTYEQYF.

The DNA for the CDR3 is TGTGCCAGTAGCTCTGGGAGGCTCCCCGATCAGCCCCAGCATTTT. This translates into CASSSGRLPDQPQHF. This chain links TRBV19 with TRBJ1-5; D gene ambiguous. Trimming cost V 6 bases and J 5 bases, with 17 bases left between them. The CDR3 sequence is 15 residues long. Germline V CDR1 and CDR2: LNHDA, SQIVND (reference sequence).

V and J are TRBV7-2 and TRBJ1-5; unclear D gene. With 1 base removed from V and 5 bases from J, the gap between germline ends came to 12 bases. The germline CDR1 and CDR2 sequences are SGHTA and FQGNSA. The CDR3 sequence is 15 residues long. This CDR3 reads CASSLELSGYQPQHF. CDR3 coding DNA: TGTGCCAGCAGCTTAGAACTGTCAGGTTATCAGCCCCAGCATTTT. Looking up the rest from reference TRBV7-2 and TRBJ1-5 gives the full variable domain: GAGVSQSPSNKVTEKGKDVELRCDPISGHTALYWYRQSLGQGLEFLIYFQGNSAPDKSGLPSDRFSAERTGGSVSTLTIQRTQQEDSAVYLCASSLELSGYQPQHFGDGTRLSIL.

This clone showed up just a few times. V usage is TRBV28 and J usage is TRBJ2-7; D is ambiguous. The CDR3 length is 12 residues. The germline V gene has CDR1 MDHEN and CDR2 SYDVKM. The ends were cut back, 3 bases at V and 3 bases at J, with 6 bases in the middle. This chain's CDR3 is CASSFMGYEQYF. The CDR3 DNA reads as TGTGCCAGCAGTTTTATGGGCTACGAGCAGTACTTC.

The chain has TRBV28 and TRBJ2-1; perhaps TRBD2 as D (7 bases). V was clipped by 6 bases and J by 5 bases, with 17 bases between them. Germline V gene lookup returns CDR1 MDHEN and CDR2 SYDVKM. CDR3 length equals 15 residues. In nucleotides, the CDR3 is TGTGCCAGCAGCTCTCCCGGGGGGCCCAACAATGAGCAGTTCTTC. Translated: CASSSPGGPNNEQFF.

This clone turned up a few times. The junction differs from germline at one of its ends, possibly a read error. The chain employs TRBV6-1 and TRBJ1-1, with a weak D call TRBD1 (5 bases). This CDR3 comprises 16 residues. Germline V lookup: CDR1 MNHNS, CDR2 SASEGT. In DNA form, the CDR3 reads TGTGCCATCAGTGAGTCGGGGCGGGCGATGAACACTGAAGCTTTCTTT. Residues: CAISESGRAMNTEAFF.

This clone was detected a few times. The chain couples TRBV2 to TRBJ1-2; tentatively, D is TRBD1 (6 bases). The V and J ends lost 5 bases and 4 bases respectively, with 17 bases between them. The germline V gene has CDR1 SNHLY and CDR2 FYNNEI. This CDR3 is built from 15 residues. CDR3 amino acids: CASSNNRAAFYGYTF. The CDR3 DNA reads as TGTGCCAGCAGTAACAACAGGGCCGCGTTCTATGGCTACACCTTC. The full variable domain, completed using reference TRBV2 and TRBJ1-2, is EPEVTQTPSHQVTQMGQEVILRCVPISNHLYFYWYRQILGQKVEFLVSFYNNEISEKSEIFDDQFSVERPDGSNFTLKIRSTKLEDSAMYFCASSNNRAAFYGYTFGSGTRLTVV.